The clone carrying this T cell receptor beta chain was observed many times. The TCR beta CDR3 regions underwent amplification using RNA transcripts as the source. During a first-round RT-PCR of the TCR CDR3, the HTBI primer set was used. MiXCR, run by TCRdb on the multiplex PCR reads, gives a single entry per CDR3 protein. The data contain some 600,000 distinct CDR3 sequences, approximately 15% of them singletons. The sample originates from a study of T cells in Graves' hyperthyroidism and ophthalmopathy. There are 15 residues in the CDR3. Per the germline V gene, CDR1 is MNHEY and CDR2 is SMNVEV (reference sequence). V was shortened by 5 bases and J by 3 bases, with 15 bases between the two germline ends.

The source material was blood. V gene TRBV27 combines with J gene TRBJ2-3; the D is unclear. The sequence was collected from a woman in her 30s with Graves' hyperthyroidism that later progressed to Graves' ophthalmopathy. CDR3 DNA: TGTGCCAGCAGTAATGGCCCCATTAAAACAGATACGCAGTATTTT. Translating gives CASSNGPIKTDTQYF.